This T cell receptor (beta chain) was sequenced during a study of blood T cell repertoires in COVID-19. Overall study context: PBMCs, B-cell-depleted T cells, or T cells were the source of the cDNA or gDNA that made up the material.

TCRdb's copy holds only in-frame clones and misses some; the assay was immunoSEQ multiplex PCR. This sample has more than 200,000 clones, with roughly 86% found just once. Which cohort a participant joined came from the clinical history participants gave. CDR1 MNHEY and CDR2 SVGAGI come from the germline V gene. The junction had 13 bases not matched to a gene; V was cut back by 8 bases and J by 4 bases. The CDR3 consists of 15 residues. The chain carries TRBV6-5 and TRBJ1-2; TRBD1 matches 7 bases. Sequencing was carried out using PBMCs or T cells enriched from blood (not recorded which). This TCR was recovered from a woman in her 50s who had recovered from COVID-19. Here the CDR3 reads CASRNRQGGSYGYTF. The CDR3 bases are TGTGCCAGCCGAAATCGACAGGGAGGAAGCTATGGCTACACCTTC.